This record concerns one T cell receptor beta chain sequence. This sample is drawn from a study of blood T cell repertoires in COVID-19. About the research overall: There were acute and convalescent COVID-19 samples, and they came from the United States, Italy and Spain.

Source study methods: Reference gene primer amplification in the assay estimated nucleated cell counts. The repertoire was sequenced with immunoSEQ multiplex PCR; TCRdb's copy has only in-frame clones and lacks some. That table is the source of V, J and clone size, and D and trimming were worked out from the DNA. The sample lists approximately 110,000 clones, 80% occurring once. Germline loops: CDR1 SQVTM, CDR2 ANQGSEA. V was cut by 7 bases and J by 1 base, with 4 bases left in between. This CDR3 is 11 amino acids long. The sample comprised peripheral blood. The chain joins TRBV29-1 to TRBJ2-2; D not certain. This receptor was taken from a human donor in a cohort sampled during active or convalescent COVID-19. Here the CDR3 reads CSGQNTGELFF. The DNA for the CDR3 is TGCAGCGGGCAGAACACCGGGGAGCTGTTTTTT.